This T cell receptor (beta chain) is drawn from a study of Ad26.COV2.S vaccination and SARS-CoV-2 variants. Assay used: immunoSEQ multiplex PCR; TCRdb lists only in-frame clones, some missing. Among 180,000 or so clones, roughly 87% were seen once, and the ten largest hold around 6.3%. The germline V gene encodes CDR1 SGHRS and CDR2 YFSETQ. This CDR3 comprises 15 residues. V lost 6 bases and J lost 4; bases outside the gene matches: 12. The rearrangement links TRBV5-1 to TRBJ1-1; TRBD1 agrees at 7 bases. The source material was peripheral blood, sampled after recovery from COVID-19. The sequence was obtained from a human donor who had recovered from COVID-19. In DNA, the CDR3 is TGCGCCAGCAAACGGGACAGTCTCGTGGGCACTGAAGCTTTCTTT. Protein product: CASKRDSLVGTEAFF.